This T cell receptor beta chain was sequenced for a study of blood T cell repertoires in COVID-19. Across the study: PBMCs, B-cell-depleted T cells, or T cells were the source of the cDNA or gDNA that made up the material.

In the study's own analysis: The authors estimated nucleated cell counts from reference gene primer amplification. Profiling relied on immunoSEQ multiplex PCR, and the TCRdb table lists in-frame clones only, not all of them. V and J calls and clone size are given by that table; D and trimming were obtained from the DNA. The table lists about 260,000 clones, about 80% of them singletons. What was sequenced was PBMCs or T cells enriched from blood (not recorded which). The receptor was derived from a man aged 30 to 39 with acute COVID-19.

Written as DNA, the CDR3 is TGTGCCAGCTCACCAGAGGTTTCCTACAATGAGCAGTTCTTC. Amino acid sequence: CASSPEVSYNEQFF. The J gene is TRBJ2-1, the V gene TRBV18; D unclear. This CDR3 is built from 14 residues. V was cut by 2 bases and J by 1 base, with 6 bases left in between. The V gene's germline CDR1 is KGHSH and CDR2 LQKENI.